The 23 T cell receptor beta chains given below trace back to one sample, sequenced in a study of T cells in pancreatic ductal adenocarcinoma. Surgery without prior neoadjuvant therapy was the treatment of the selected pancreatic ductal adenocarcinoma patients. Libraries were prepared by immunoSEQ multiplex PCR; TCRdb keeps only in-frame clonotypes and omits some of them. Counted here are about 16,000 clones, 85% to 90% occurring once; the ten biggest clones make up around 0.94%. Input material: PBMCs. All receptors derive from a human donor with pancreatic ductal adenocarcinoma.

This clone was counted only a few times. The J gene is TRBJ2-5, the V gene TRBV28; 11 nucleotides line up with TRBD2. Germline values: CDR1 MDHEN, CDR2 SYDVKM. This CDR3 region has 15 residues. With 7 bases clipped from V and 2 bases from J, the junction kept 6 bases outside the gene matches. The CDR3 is CASNLSGGGQETQYF. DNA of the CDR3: TGTGCCAGCAACCTTAGCGGGGGGGGGCAAGAGACCCAGTACTTC.

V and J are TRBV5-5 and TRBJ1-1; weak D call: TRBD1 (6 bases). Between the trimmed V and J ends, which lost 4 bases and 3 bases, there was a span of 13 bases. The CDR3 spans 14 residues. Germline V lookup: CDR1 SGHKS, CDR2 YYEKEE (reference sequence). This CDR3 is CASSDVNRDTEAFF. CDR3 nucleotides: TGTGCCAGCAGCGACGTTAACAGGGACACTGAAGCTTTCTTT.

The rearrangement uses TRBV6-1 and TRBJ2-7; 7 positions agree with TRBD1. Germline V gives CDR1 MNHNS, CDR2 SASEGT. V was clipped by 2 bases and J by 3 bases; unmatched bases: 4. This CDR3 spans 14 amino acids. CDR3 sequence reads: CASSEYRGNYEQYF. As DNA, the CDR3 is TGTGCCAGCAGTGAATACAGGGGTAACTACGAGCAGTACTTC.

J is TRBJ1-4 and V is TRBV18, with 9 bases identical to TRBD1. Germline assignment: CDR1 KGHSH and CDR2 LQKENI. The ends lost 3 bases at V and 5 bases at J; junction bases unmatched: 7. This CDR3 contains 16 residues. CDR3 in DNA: TGTGCCAGCTCACCCCAGGCGACAGGGGGAAATGAAAAACTGTTTTTT. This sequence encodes CASSPQATGGNEKLFF.

CDR3 bases: TGTGCCAGTAGTCCTCGGAGCTTTCCGCCCTACGAGCAGTACTTC. It codes for CASSPRSFPPYEQYF. J is TRBJ2-7 and V is TRBV19; no clear D. Trimming pared 5 bases from V and 2 bases from J, leaving 16 bases between. The CDR3 loop spans 15 amino acids. Germline V lookup: CDR1 LNHDA, CDR2 SQIVND (reference sequence).

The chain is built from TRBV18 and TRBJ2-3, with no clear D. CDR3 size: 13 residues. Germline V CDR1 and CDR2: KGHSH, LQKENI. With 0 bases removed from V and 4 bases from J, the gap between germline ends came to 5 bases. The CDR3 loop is CASSPPSADTQYF. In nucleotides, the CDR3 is TGTGCCAGCTCACCACCGTCGGCAGATACGCAGTATTTT.

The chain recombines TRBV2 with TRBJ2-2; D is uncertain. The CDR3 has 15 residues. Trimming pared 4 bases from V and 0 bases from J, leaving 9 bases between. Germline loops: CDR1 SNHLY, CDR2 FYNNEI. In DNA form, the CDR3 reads TGTGCCAGCAGTGTGCAGCGTCCGAACACCGGGGAGCTGTTTTTT. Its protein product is CASSVQRPNTGELFF.

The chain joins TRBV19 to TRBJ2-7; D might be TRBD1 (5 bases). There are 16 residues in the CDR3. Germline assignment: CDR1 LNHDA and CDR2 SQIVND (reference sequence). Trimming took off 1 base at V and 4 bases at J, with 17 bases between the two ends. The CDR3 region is CASSIVGETAPYEQYF. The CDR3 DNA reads TGTGCCAGTAGTATAGTCGGTGAGACAGCCCCTTACGAGCAGTACTTC. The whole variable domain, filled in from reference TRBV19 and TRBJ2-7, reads DGGITQSPKYLFRKEGQNVTLSCEQNLNHDAMYWYRQDPGQGLRLIYYSQIVNDFQKGDIAEGYSVSREKKESFPLTVTSAQKNPTAFYLCASSIVGETAPYEQYFGPGTRLTVT.

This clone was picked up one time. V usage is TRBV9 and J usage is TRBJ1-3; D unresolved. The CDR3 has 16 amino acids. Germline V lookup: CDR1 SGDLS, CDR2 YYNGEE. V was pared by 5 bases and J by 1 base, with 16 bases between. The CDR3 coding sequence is TGTGCCAGCAGTGACCCTCGGAGTCGTTCTGGAAACACCATATATTTT. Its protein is CASSDPRSRSGNTIYF.

The CDR3 is CASSTTGTGQETQYF. The DNA of the CDR3 is TGCGCCAGCAGCACCACCGGGACAGGGCAAGAGACCCAGTACTTC. V gene TRBV5-1 combines with J gene TRBJ2-5; 9 nucleotides agree with TRBD1. CDR3 length: 15 amino acids. Germline values: CDR1 SGHRS, CDR2 YFSETQ. Unmatched junction bases numbered 6, after V lost 4 bases and J lost 2 bases.

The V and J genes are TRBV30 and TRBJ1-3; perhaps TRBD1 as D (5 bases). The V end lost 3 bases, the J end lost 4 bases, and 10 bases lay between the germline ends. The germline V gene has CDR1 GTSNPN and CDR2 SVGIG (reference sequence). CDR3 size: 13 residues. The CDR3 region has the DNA TGTGCCTGGAGCCCTGCAGGGGGAAACACCATATATTTT. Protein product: CAWSPAGGNTIYF.

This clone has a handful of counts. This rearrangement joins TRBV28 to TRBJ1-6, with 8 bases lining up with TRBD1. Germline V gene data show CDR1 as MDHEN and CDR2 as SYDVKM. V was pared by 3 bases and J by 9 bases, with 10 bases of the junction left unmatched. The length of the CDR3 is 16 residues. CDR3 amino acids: CASSLGQGASSSPLHF. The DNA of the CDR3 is TGTGCCAGCAGTTTGGGGCAGGGGGCGTCTTCTTCACCCCTCCACTTT.

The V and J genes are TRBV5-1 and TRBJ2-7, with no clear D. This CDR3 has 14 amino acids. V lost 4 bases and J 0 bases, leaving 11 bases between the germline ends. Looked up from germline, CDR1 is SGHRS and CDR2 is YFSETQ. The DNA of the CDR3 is TGCGCCAGCAGCGGAGACCGCTACTCCTACGAGCAGTACTTC. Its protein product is CASSGDRYSYEQYF.

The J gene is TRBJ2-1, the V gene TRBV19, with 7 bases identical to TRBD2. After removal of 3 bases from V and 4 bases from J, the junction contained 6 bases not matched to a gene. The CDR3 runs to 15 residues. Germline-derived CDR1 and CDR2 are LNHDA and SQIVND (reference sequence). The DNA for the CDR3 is TGTGCCAGTAGTATCCCCGGGACTACTTACAATGAGCAGTTCTTC. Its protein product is CASSIPGTTYNEQFF. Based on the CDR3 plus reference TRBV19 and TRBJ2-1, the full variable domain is DGGITQSPKYLFRKEGQNVTLSCEQNLNHDAMYWYRQDPGQGLRLIYYSQIVNDFQKGDIAEGYSVSREKKESFPLTVTSAQKNPTAFYLCASSIPGTTYNEQFFGPGTRLTVL.

In nucleotides, the CDR3 is TGTGCCAGCAGCCGACAGGGGGTGGACTATGGCTACACCTTC. It translates to CASSRQGVDYGYTF. V usage is TRBV7-9 and J usage is TRBJ1-2, with TRBD1 matching 9 bases. There are 14 residues in the CDR3. In germline, CDR1 is SEHNR, CDR2 FQNEAQ (reference sequence). The J segment lost 3 bases and the V segment lost 5 bases, leaving 4 bases of the junction unmatched.

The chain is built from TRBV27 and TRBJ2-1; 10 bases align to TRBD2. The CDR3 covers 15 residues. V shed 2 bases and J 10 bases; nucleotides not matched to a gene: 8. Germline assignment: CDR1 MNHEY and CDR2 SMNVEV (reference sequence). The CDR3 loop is CASSLLAGATREQFF. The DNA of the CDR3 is TGTGCCAGCAGTTTACTAGCGGGGGCCACGCGGGAGCAGTTCTTC.

Here the CDR3 reads CASSSSGGAQHF. The CDR3 DNA is TGTGCCAGCAGCTCCTCTGGGGGGGCCCAGCATTTT. V gene TRBV28 combines with J gene TRBJ1-5, with a tentative D call TRBD1 (5 bases). Trimming left V 6 bases short and J 11 bases short, with 14 bases between. Germline values: CDR1 MDHEN, CDR2 SYDVKM. This CDR3 spans 12 amino acids.

CDR3 protein: CASSLGVGGSPLHF. The CDR3 DNA is TGTGCCAGCAGCCTCGGCGTCGGCGGCTCACCCCTCCACTTT. This rearrangement joins TRBV9 to TRBJ1-6; D unresolved. From germline, CDR1 is SGDLS and CDR2 YYNGEE. There are 14 residues in the CDR3. The ends were cut back, 4 bases at V and 10 bases at J, with 15 bases in the middle.

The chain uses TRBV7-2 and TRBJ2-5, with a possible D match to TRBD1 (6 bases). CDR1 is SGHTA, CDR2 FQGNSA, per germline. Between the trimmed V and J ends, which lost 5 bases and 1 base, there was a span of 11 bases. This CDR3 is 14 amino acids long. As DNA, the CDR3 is TGTGCCAGCAGCCTACAGGGTCTCCAAGAGACCCAGTACTTC. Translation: CASSLQGLQETQYF. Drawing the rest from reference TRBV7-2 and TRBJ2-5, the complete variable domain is GAGVSQSPSNKVTEKGKDVELRCDPISGHTALYWYRQSLGQGLEFLIYFQGNSAPDKSGLPSDRFSAERTGGSVSTLTIQRTQQEDSAVYLCASSLQGLQETQYFGPGTRLLVL.

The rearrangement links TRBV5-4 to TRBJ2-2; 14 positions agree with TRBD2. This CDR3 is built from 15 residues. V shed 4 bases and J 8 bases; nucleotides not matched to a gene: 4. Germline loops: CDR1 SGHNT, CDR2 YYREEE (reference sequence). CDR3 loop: CASSLTSGGEGELFF. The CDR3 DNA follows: TGTGCCAGCAGCCTGACTAGCGGGGGGGAAGGGGAGCTGTTTTTT. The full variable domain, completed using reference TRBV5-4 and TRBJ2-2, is ETGVTQSPTHLIKTRGQQVTLRCSSQSGHNTVSWYQQALGQGPQFIFQYYREEENGRGNFPPRFSGLQFPNYSSELNVNALELDDSALYLCASSLTSGGEGELFFGEGSRLTVL.

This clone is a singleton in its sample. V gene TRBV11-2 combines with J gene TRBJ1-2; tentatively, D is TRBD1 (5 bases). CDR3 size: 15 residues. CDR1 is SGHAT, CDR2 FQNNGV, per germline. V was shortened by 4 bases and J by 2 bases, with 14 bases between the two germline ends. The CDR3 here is CASSSRLRQNYGYTF. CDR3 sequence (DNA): TGTGCCAGCAGCTCCCGTCTCCGACAGAACTATGGCTACACCTTC.

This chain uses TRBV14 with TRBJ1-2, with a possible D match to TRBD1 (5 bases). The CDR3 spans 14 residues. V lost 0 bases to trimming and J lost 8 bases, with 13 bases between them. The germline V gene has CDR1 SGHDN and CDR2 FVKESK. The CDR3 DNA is TGTGCCAGCAGCCAAGATTGGCAGGGTGGCGGCTACACCTTC. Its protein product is CASSQDWQGGGYTF.

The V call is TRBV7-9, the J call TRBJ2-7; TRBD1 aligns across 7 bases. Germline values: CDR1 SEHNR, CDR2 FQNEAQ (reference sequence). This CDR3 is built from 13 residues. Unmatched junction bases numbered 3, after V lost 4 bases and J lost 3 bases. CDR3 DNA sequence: TGTGCCAGCAGCTCGGGACAGAACTACGAGCAGTACTTC. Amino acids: CASSSGQNYEQYF.